The entry that follows covers one TCR beta chain sequence. This sample was included in a study of neoadjuvant anti-PD-1 for oral cavity cancer. Profiled with immunoSEQ multiplex PCR; TCRdb holds only in-frame clones, not every one. This sample has tens of thousands of clones; approximately 80% occur once, and the top ten carry 4% to 5%. Time point meaning: after neoadjuvant nivolumab, at surgical resection. Cohort: HPV-negative, locally advanced oral cavity squamous cell carcinoma patients. In germline, CDR1 is SGHRS, CDR2 YFSETQ. This CDR3 is 15 amino acids long. V shed 2 bases, J shed 4 bases, and the junction held 3 bases outside the gene matches.

Source: PBMCs, taken after nivolumab (anti-PD-1) treatment. The chain joins TRBV5-1 to TRBJ1-5; 10 nucleotides match TRBD1. This TCR derives from a person aged 35-80 years with oral cavity squamous cell carcinoma. CDR3 in DNA: TGCGCCAGCAGCTTAAGGACAGGGGGAAATCAGCCCCAGCATTTT. This codes for CASSLRTGGNQPQHF.